This T cell receptor beta chain comes out of a study of breast tumors, draining lymph nodes, adjacent tissues. The study's findings and limits: Luminal-like breast cancer showed significantly higher tumor–nontumor repertoire similarity than basal-like.

This clonotype has a count of ten or more. What it binds is not known. TCRdb re-called the multiplex PCR reads through MiXCR, storing one row per CDR3 protein. This sample has about 270,000 distinct CDR3 sequences, with around 30% found just once. Germline loops: CDR1 LGHNA, CDR2 YNFKEQ. The ends were cut back, 1 base at V and 8 bases at J, with 11 bases in the middle. The CDR3 contains 13 residues. Breast cancer patients provided tissue from their axillary draining lymph nodes. The chain combines TRBV4-2 with TRBJ1-2, with D possibly TRBD1 on 5 matching bases. The receptor's source is a female donor with breast cancer. Some clones in this sample may be carry-over from other donors' samples. Input material: axillary lymph node tissue. The CDR3 here is CASSQVGGGGYTF. In nucleotides, the CDR3 is TGTGCCAGCAGCCAAGTTGGGGGAGGCGGCTACACCTTC.